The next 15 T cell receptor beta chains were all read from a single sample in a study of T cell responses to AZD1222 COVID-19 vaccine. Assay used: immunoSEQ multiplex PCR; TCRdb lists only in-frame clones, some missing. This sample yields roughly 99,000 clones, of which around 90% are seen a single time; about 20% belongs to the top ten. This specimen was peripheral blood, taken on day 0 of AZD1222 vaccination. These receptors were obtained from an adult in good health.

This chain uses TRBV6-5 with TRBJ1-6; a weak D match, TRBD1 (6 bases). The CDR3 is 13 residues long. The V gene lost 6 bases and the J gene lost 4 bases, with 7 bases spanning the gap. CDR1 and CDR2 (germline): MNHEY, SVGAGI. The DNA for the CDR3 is TGTGCCAGCAGCGGACAGTATAATTCACCCCTCCACTTT. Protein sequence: CASSGQYNSPLHF.

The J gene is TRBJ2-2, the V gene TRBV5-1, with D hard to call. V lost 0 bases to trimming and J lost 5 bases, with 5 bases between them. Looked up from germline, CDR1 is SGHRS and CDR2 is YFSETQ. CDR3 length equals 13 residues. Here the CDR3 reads CASSLVYTGELFF. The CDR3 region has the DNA TGCGCCAGCAGCTTGGTGTATACCGGGGAGCTGTTTTTT.

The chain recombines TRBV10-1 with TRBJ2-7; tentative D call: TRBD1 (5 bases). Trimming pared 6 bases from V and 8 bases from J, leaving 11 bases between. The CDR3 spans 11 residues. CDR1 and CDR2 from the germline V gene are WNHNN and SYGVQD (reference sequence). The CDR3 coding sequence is TGCGCCAGCAGACCCGACAGTAAGCAGTACTTC. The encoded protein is CASRPDSKQYF.

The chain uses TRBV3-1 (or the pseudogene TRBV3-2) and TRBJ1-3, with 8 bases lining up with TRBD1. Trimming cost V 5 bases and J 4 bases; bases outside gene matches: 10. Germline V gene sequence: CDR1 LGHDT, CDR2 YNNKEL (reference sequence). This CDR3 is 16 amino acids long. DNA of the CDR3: TGTGCCAGCAGCGCCCTAGGACAGGGCTCCGGAAACACCATATATTTT. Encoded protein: CASSALGQGSGNTIYF.

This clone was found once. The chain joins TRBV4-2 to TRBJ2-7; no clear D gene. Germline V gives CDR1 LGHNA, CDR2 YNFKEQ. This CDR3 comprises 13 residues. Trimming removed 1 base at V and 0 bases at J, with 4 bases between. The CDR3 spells CASSQVTSYEQYF. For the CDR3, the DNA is TGTGCCAGCAGCCAAGTAACCTCCTACGAGCAGTACTTC.

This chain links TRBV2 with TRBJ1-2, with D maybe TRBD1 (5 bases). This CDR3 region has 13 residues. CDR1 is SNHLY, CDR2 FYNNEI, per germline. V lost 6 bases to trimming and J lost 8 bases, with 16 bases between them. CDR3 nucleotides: TGTGCCAGCAGAGGGGCCGTCCTAAGGGGCTACACCTTC. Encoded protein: CASRGAVLRGYTF.

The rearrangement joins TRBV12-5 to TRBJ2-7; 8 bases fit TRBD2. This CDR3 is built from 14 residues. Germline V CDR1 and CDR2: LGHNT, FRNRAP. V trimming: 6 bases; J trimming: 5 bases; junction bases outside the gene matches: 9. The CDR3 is CASGGRGSGDEQYF. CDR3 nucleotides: TGTGCTAGTGGCGGGAGGGGGTCTGGGGACGAGCAGTACTTC. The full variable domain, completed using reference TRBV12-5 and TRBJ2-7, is DARVTQTPRHKVTEMGQEVTMRCQPILGHNTVFWYRQTMMQGLELLAYFRNRAPLDDSGMPKDRFSAEMPDATLATLKIQPSEPRDSAVYFCASGGRGSGDEQYFGPGTRLTVT.

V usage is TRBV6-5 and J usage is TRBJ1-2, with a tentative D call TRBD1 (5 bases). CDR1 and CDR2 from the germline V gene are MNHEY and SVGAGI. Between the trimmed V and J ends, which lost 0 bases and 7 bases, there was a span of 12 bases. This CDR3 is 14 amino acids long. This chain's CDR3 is CASSYSTVTSGYTF. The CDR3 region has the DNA TGTGCCAGCAGTTACTCGACAGTTACTTCTGGCTACACCTTC.

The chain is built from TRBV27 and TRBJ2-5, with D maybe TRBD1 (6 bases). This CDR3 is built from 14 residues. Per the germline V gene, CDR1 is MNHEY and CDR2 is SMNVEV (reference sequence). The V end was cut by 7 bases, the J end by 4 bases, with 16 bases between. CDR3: CASKSPRGGETQYF. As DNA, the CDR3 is TGTGCCAGCAAGAGCCCCAGGGGCGGAGAGACCCAGTACTTC.

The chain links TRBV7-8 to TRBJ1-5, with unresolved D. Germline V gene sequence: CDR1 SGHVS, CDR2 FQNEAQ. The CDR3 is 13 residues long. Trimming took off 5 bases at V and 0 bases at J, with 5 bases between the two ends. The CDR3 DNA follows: TGTGCCAGCAGCCGGGCTAGCAATCAGCCCCAGCATTTT. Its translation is CASSRASNQPQHF.

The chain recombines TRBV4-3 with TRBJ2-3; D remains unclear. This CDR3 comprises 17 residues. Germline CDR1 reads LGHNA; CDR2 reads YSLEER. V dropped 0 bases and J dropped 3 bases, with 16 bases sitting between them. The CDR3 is CASSQDLWGYSTDTQYF. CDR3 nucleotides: TGCGCCAGCAGCCAAGATCTATGGGGTTACTCTACAGATACGCAGTATTTT.

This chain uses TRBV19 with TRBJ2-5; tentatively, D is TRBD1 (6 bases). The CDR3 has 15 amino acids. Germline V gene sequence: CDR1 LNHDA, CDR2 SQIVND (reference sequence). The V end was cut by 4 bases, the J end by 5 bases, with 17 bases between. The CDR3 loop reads CASSKRGSVVETQYF. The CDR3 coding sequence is TGTGCCAGTAGTAAAAGGGGGAGCGTGGTGGAGACCCAGTACTTC.

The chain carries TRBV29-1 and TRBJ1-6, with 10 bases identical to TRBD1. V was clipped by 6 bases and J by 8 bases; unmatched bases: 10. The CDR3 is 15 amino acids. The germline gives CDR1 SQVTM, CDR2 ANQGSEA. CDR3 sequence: CSVQTGGFADSPLHF. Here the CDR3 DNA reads TGCAGCGTCCAGACAGGGGGCTTTGCGGATTCACCCCTCCACTTT. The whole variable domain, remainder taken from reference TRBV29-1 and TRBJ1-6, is SAVISQKPSRDICQRGTSLTIQCQVDSQVTMMFWYRQQPGQSLTLIATANQGSEATYESGFVIDKFPISRPNLTFSTLTVSNMSPEDSSIYLCSVQTGGFADSPLHFGNGTRLTVT.

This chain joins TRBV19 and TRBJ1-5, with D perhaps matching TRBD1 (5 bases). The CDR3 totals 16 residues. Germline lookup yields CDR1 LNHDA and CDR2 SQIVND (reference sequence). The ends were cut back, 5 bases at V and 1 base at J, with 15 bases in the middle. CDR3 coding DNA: TGTGCCAGTAGTCCAGCCCTCGGGGGAAGCAATCAGCCCCAGCATTTT. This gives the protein CASSPALGGSNQPQHF. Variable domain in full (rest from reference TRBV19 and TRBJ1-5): DGGITQSPKYLFRKEGQNVTLSCEQNLNHDAMYWYRQDPGQGLRLIYYSQIVNDFQKGDIAEGYSVSREKKESFPLTVTSAQKNPTAFYLCASSPALGGSNQPQHFGDGTRLSIL.

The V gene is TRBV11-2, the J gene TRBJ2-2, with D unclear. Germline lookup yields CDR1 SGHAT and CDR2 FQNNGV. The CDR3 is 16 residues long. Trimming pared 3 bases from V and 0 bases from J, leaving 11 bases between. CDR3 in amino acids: CASSFARSSNTGELFF. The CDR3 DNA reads TGTGCCAGCAGCTTTGCCCGGTCATCGAACACCGGGGAGCTGTTTTTT.